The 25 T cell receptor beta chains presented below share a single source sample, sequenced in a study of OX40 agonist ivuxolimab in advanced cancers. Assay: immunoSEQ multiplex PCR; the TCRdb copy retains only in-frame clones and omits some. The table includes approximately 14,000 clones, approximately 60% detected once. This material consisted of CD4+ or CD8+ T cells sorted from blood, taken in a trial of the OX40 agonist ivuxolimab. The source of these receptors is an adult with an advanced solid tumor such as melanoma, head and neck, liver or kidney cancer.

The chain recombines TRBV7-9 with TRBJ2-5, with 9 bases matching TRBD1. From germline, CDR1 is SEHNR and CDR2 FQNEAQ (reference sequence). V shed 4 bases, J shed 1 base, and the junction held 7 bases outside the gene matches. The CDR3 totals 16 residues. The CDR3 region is CASSSLGQGIQETQYF. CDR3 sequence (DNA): TGTGCCAGCAGCTCGCTGGGACAGGGAATCCAAGAGACCCAGTACTTC.

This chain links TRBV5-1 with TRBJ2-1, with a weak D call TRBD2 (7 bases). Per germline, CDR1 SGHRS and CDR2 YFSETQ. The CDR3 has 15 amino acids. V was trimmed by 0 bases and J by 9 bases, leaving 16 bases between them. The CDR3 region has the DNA TGCGCCAGCAGCTTGGTGGGGGGGCCAGCGATTGAGCAGTTCTTC. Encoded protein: CASSLVGGPAIEQFF.

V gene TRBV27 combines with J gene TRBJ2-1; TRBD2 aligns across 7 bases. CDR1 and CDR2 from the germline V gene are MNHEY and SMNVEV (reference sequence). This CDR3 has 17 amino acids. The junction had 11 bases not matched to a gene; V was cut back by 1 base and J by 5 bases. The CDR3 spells CASSLWAGDYPNNEQFF. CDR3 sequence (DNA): TGTGCCAGCAGTTTATGGGCCGGGGACTACCCGAACAATGAGCAGTTCTTC.

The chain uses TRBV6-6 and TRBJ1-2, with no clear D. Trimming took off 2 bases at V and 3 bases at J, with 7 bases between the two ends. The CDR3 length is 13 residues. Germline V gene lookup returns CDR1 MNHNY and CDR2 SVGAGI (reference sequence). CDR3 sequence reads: CASSYGSDYGYTF. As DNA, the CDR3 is TGTGCCAGCAGTTACGGCTCGGACTATGGCTACACCTTC.

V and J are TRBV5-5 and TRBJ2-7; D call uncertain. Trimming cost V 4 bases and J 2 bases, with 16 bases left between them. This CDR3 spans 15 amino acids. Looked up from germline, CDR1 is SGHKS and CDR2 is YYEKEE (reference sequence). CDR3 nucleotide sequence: TGTGCCAGCAGCCCGGCGGTTACGGCAACCTACGAGCAGTACTTC. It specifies CASSPAVTATYEQYF.

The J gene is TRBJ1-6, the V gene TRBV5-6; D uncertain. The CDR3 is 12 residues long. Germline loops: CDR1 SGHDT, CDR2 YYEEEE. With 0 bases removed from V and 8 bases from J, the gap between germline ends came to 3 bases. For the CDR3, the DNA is TGTGCCAGCAGCTTGGAGTATTCACCCCTCCACTTT. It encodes CASSLEYSPLHF.

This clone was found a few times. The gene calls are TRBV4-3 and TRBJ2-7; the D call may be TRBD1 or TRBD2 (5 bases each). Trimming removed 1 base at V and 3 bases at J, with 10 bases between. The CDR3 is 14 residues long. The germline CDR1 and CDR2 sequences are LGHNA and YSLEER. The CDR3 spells CASSQAPGGYEQYF. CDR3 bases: TGCGCCAGCAGCCAAGCTCCTGGGGGCTACGAGCAGTACTTC.

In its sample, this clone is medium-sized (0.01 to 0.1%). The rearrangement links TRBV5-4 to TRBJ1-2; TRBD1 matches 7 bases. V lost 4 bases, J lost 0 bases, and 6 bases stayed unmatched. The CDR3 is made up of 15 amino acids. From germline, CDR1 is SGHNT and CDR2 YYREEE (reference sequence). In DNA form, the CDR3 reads TGTGCCAGCAGCCGAGGGGACAGCACTAACTATGGCTACACCTTC. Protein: CASSRGDSTNYGYTF.

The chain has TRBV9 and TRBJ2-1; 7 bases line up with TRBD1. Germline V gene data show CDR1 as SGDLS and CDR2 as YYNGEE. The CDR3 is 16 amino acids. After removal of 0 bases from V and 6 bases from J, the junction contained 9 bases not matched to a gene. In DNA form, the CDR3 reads TGTGCCAGCAGCGTAGCTTTGGGGACAGATCTCAATGAGCAGTTCTTC. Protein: CASSVALGTDLNEQFF.

The CDR3, as DNA: TGTGCCAGCAGGAGGGACAATGAGCAGTTCTTC. It specifies CASRRDNEQFF. V is TRBV6-6 and J is TRBJ2-1; D is perhaps TRBD2 (5 bases). Trimming took 6 bases from V and 5 from J, leaving 5 bases between them. The CDR3 covers 11 residues. Germline-derived CDR1 and CDR2 are MNHNY and SVGAGI (reference sequence).

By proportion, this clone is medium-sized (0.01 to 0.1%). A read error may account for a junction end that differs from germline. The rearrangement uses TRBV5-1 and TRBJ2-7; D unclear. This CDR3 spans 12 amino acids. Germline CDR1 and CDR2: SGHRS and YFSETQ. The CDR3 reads CASSSGSFEQYF. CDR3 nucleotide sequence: TGCGCCAGCAGCTCCGGGTCCTTCGAGCAGTACTTC.

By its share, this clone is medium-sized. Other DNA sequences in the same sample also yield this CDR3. CDR3 sequence: CSARVGETQYF. Written as DNA, the CDR3 is TGCAGCGCCCGGGTGGGGGAGACCCAGTACTTC. V is TRBV29-1 and J is TRBJ2-5; D is unresolved. CDR1 is SQVTM and CDR2 is ANQGSEA in the germline V gene. The CDR3 runs to 11 residues. V was pared by 7 bases and J by 5 bases, with 11 bases between. The variable domain in full, completed from reference TRBV29-1 and TRBJ2-5, reads SAVISQKPSRDICQRGTSLTIQCQVDSQVTMMFWYRQQPGQSLTLIATANQGSEATYESGFVIDKFPISRPNLTFSTLTVSNMSPEDSSIYLCSARVGETQYFGPGTRLLVL.

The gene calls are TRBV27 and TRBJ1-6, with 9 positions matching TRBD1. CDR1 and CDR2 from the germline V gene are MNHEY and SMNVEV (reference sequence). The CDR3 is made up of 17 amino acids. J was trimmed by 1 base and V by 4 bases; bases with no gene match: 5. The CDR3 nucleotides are TGTGCCAGCAGTTCCCAAGACAGGGGGTCCTATAATTCACCCCTCCACTTT. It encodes CASSSQDRGSYNSPLHF.

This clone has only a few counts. DNA for the CDR3: TGTGCCAGTAGTATATCGCTAGCGGGGGATGAGCAGTTCTTC. Translation: CASSISLAGDEQFF. The genes are TRBV19 and TRBJ2-1, with 10 bases aligning to TRBD2. The CDR3 consists of 14 residues. After removal of 2 bases from V and 8 bases from J, the junction contained 3 bases not matched to a gene. Germline V CDR1 and CDR2: LNHDA, SQIVND (reference sequence).

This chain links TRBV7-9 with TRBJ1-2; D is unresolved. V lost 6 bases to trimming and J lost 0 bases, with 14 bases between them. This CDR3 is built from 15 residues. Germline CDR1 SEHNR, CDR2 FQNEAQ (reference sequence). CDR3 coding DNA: TGTGCCAGCAGTGGCAGGCAGGCCCCTAACTATGGCTACACCTTC. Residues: CASSGRQAPNYGYTF.

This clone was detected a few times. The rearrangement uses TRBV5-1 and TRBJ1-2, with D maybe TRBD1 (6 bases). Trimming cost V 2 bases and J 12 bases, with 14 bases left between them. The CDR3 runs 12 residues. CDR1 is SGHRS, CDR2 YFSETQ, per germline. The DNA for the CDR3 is TGCGCCAGCAGCTTAGGGGGTGCCGCGGACACCTTC. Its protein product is CASSLGGAADTF.

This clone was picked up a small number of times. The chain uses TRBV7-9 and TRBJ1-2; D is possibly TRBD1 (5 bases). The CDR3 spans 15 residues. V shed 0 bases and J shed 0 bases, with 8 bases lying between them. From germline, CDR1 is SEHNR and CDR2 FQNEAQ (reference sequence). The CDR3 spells CASSLALTANYGYTF. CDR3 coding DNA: TGTGCCAGCAGCTTAGCGCTGACAGCTAACTATGGCTACACCTTC.

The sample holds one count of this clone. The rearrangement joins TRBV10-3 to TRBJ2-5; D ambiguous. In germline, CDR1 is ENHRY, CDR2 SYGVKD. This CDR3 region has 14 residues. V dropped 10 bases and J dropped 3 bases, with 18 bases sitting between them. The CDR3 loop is CATWDGRAKETQYF. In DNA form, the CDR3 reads TGTGCCACCTGGGATGGAAGAGCCAAAGAGACCCAGTACTTC.

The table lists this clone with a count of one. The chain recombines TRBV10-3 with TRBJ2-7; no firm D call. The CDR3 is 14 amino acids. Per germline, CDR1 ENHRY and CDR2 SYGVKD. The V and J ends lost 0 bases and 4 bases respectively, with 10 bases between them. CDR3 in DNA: TGTGCCATCAGTGAGTCCCGAGGATCGTACGAGCAGTACTTC. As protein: CAISESRGSYEQYF.

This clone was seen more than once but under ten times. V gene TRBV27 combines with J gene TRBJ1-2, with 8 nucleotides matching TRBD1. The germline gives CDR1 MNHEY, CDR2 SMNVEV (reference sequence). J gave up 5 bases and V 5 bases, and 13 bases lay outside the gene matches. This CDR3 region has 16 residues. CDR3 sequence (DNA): TGTGCCAGCAGTCTCACGGGACAGGCGGCTAGTTATGGCTACACCTTC. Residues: CASSLTGQAASYGYTF.

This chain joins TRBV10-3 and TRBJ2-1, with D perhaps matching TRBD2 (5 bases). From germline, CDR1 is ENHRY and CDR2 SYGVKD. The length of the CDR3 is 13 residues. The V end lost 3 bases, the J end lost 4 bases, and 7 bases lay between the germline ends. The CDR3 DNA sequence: TGTGCCATCAGTGATGGGGAGTACAATGAGCAGTTCTTC. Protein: CAISDGEYNEQFF.

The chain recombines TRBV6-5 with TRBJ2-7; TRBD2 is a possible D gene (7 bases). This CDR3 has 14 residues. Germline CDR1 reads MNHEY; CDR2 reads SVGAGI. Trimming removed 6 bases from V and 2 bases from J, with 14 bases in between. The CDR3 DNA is TGTGCCAGCAGCTGGGGCGGGGGCACCTACGAGCAGTACTTC. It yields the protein CASSWGGGTYEQYF.

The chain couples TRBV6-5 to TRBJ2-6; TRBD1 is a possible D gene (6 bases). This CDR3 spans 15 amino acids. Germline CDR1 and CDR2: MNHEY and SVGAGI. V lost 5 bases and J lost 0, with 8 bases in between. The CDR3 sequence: CASSIQGSGANVLTF. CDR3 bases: TGTGCCAGCAGTATACAGGGCTCTGGGGCCAACGTCCTGACTTTC.

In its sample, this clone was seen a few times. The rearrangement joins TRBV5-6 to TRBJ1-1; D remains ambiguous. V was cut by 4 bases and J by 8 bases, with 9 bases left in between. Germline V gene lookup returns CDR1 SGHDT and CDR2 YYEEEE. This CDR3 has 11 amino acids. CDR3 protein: CASSTPREAFF. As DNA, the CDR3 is TGTGCCAGCAGCACCCCCAGGGAAGCTTTCTTT.

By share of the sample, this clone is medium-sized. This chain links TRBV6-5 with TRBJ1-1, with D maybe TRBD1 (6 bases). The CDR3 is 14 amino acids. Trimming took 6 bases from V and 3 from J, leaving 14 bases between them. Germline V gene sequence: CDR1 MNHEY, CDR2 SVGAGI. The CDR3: CASRRGTAYTEAFF. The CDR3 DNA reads TGTGCCAGCAGGAGGGGGACTGCGTACACTGAAGCTTTCTTT.